The present T cell receptor beta chain was sequenced within a study of blood T cell repertoires in COVID-19. Overall study: From T cells, B-cell-depleted T cells, or PBMCs came the material, which was cDNA or gDNA.

As originally analysed: Amplification of reference gene primers was used by the study to estimate nucleated cell counts. Method: immunoSEQ multiplex PCR; TCRdb's copy keeps in-frame clones and lacks some. V, J and clone size are those of that table, while D and trimming were read from the DNA. The sample records about 93,000 clones, roughly 88% being singletons. The ends were cut back, 4 bases at V and 0 bases at J, with 6 bases in the middle. CDR1 and CDR2 from the germline V gene are WSHSY and SAAADI. The CDR3 runs 13 residues. The source is a human donor with active COVID-19. The donor label of this sample is uncertain. The sample taken for sequencing was peripheral blood. This chain connects TRBV10-2 to TRBJ1-2, with D unclear. CDR3 sequence (DNA): TGCGCCAGCAGTGGGGAGGCTAACTATGGCTACACCTTC. Encoded protein: CASSGEANYGYTF.